This T cell receptor beta chain was documented in a study of T cells expressing NK-cell markers. Study details: Sorted CD3+CD56+NKG2C+, CD3+CD56+NKG2C- and CD3+CD56-NKG2C+ T cells provided the TCR beta repertoires.

5'RACE template switching with UMIs produced the TCR beta cDNA. For each CDR3 protein, TCRdb gives one entry from its re-call of the 5' RACE reads, without DNA. This sample's table reports 500,000 to 700,000 distinct CDR3 sequences. Study conclusions and caveats: As a fraction of CD8+ T cells, dominant NKG2C+ clonotypes reached about 1.0-7.5% in six donors.

In regard to this clonotype: Its specificity is unknown.

The sequenced sample consisted of blood T cells: a sorted CD56 or NKG2C T cell subset, CD4+ or CD8+ T cells, or bulk PBMC T cells (not recorded which). The sequence was obtained from a man in his late teens or twenties in good health.

The CDR3 sequence is CASSGKGGDTQYF. The chain joins TRBV11-1 to TRBJ2-3; the D call from TCRdb, TRBD1, cannot be confirmed without DNA. The length of the CDR3 is 13 residues. CDR1 SGHAT and CDR2 FQDESV come from the germline V gene (reference sequence).